This T cell receptor (beta chain) was found in a study of T-cell reconstitution after alpha-beta-depleted transplantation in children. In its sample, this clonotype was seen a few times. Library preparation (for TCRbeta) was performed with unique molecular identifiers. One entry per CDR3 protein results from TCRdb running MiXCR on the PCR reads. This table has some 600,000 distinct CDR3 sequences, 16% appearing once. V gave up 5 bases and J gave up 4 bases; unmatched junction bases: 12. The CDR3 spans 16 residues. The TCR was taken from a human donor who donated a stem cell graft to a child with acute myeloid leukemia. The chain has TRBV12-3 or TRBV12-4 and TRBJ2-5, with 8 bases identical to TRBD1. Specimen: PBMCs from the stem cell graft donor, collected from the stem cell graft. The CDR3 sequence: CASSGETGEGRETQYF. CDR3 in DNA: TGTGCCAGCAGTGGGGAGACAGGGGAAGGACGAGAGACCCAGTACTTC.